The clone carrying this TCR beta chain was detected a few times. This entry belongs to a study of blood T cell repertoires in COVID-19. In the study overall: Spain, Italy and the United States supplied samples that represented acute and convalescent COVID-19.

In the authors' workflow: The authors estimated nucleated cell counts from reference gene primer amplification. Only in-frame clones appear in the TCRdb table, and some are missing; sequencing was by immunoSEQ multiplex PCR. The V and J calls and clone size were taken over from that table, and D and trimming were inferred from the DNA. This table has around 60,000 clones, 72% appearing once. The V and J ends lost 1 base and 1 base respectively, with 4 bases between them. CDR1 and CDR2 (germline): SGHNT, YENEEA. The CDR3 runs to 14 residues. This TCR derives from a woman aged 65 to 85 with COVID-19, enrolled during active disease. The source material was peripheral blood. J is TRBJ1-4 and V is TRBV11-3; no reliable D call. The DNA for the CDR3 is TGTGCCAGCAGCTTAGGTCGAACTAATGAAAAACTGTTTTTT. It is translated as CASSLGRTNEKLFF.